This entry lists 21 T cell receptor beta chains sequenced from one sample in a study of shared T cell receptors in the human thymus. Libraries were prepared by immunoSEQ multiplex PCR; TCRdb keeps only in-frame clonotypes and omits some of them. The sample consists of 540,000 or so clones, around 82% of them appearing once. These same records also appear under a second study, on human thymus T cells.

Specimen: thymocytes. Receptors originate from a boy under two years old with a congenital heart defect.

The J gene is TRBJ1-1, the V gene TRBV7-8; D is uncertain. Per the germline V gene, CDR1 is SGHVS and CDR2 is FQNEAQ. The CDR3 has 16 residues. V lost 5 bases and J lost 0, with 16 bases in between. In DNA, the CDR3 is TGTGCCAGCAGCCACAGTGAGCTAAACTTGAACACTGAAGCTTTCTTT. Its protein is CASSHSELNLNTEAFF.

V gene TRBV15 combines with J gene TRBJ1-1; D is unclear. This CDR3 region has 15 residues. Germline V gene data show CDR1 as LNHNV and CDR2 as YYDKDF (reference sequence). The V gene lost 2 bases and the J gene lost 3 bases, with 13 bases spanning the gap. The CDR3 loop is CATSRPQTVDTEAFF. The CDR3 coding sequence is TGTGCCACCAGCAGACCACAGACGGTGGACACTGAAGCTTTCTTT.

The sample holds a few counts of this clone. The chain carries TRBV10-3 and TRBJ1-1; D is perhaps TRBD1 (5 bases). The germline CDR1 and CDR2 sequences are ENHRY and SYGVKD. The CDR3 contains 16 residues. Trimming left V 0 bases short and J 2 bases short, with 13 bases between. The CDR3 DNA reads TGTGCCATCAGTGAGTCGGGGGGGTTCTACAACACTGAAGCTTTCTTT. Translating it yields CAISESGGFYNTEAFF.

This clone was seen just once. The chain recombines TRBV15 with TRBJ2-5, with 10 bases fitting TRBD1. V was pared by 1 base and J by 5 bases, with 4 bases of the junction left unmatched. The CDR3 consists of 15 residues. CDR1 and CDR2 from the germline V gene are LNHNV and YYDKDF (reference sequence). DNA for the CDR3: TGTGCCACCAGCAGAGGGGACAGGGGAGGGGAGACCCAGTACTTC. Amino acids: CATSRGDRGGETQYF.

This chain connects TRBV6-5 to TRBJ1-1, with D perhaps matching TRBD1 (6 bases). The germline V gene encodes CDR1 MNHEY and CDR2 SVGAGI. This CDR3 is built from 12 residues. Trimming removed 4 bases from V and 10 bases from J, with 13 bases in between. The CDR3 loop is CASSSGGRGAFF. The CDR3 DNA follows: TGTGCCAGCAGTTCGGGGGGGCGAGGAGCTTTCTTT.

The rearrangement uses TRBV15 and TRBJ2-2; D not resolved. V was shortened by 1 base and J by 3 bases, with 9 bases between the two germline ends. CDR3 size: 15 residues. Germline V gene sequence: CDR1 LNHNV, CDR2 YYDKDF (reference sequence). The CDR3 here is CATSRGGRYTGELFF. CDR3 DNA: TGTGCCACCAGCAGAGGTGGCAGGTACACCGGGGAGCTGTTTTTT.

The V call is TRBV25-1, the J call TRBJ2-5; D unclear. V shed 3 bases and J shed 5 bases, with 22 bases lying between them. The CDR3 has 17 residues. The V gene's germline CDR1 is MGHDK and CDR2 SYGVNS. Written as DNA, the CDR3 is TGTGCCAGCAGTGACAATATCGCCGACGTCTCCGGGGAGACCCAGTACTTC. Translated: CASSDNIADVSGETQYF.

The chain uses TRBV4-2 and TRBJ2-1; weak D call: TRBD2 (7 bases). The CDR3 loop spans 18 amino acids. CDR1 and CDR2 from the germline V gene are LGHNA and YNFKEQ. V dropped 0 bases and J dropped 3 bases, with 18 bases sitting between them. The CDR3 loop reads CASSQDLRGRVSYNEQFF. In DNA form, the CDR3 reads TGTGCCAGCAGCCAAGATTTGAGGGGGAGGGTAAGCTACAATGAGCAGTTCTTC.

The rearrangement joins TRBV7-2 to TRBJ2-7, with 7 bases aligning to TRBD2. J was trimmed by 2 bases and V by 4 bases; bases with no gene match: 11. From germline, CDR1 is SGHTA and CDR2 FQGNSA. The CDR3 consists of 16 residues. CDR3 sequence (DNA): TGTGCCAGCAGCTGCACCACGCGGGAGAAGGCCTACGAGCAGTACTTC. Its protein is CASSCTTREKAYEQYF.

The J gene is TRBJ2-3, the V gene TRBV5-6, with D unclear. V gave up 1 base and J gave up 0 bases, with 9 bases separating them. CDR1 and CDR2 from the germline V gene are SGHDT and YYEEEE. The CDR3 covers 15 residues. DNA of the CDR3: TGTGCCAGCAGCTTGTATATCGGTAGCACAGATACGCAGTATTTT. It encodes CASSLYIGSTDTQYF.

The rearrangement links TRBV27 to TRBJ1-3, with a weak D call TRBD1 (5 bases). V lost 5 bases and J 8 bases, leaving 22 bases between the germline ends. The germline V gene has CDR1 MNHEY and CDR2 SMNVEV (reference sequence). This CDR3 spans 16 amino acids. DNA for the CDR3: TGTGCCAGCAGTCGACATCGGACGGGGGATAGGGACACCATATATTTT. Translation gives CASSRHRTGDRDTIYF.

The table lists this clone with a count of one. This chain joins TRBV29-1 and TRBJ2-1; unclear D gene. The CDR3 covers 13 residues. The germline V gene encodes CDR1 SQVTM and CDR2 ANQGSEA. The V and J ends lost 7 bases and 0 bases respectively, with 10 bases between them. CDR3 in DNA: TGCAGCGGAGCGATGAGCTCCTACAATGAGCAGTTCTTC. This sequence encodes CSGAMSSYNEQFF.

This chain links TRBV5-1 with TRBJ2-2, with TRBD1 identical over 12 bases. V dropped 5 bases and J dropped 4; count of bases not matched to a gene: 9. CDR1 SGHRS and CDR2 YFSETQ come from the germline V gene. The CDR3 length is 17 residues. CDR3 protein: CASSQRRDRGPTGELFF. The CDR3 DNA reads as TGCGCCAGCAGTCAGCGCCGGGACAGGGGGCCCACCGGGGAGCTGTTTTTT. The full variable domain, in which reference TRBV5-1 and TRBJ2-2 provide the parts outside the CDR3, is KAGVTQTPRYLIKTRGQQVTLSCSPISGHRSVSWYQQTPGQGLQFLFEYFSETQRNKGNFPGRFSGRQFSNSRSEMNVSTLELGDSALYLCASSQRRDRGPTGELFFGEGSRLTVL.

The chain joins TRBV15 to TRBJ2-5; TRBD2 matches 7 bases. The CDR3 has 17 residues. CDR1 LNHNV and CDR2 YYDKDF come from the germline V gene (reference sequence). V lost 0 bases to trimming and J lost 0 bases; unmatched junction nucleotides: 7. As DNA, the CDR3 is TGTGCCACCAGCAGAGATCCGGCGGGAGCTAACCAAGAGACCCAGTACTTC. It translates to CATSRDPAGANQETQYF.

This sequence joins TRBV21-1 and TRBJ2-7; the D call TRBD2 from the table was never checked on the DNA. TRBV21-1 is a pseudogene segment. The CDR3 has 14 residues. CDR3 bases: TGTGCCAGCAGGCCCGGGACTAGCGTCGACGAGCAGTACTTC. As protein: CASRPGTSVDEQYF.

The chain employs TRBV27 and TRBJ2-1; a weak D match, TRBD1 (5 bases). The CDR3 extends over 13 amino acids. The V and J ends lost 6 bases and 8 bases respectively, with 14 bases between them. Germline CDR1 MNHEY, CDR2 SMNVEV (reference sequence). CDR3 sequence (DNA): TGTGCCAGCAGCTCATATCAGGGTTATGAGCAGTTCTTC. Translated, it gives CASSSYQGYEQFF.

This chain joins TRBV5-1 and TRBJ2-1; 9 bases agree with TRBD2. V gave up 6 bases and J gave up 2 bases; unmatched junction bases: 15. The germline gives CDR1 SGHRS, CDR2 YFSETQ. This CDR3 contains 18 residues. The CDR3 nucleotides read TGCGCCAGCACCTCCCCCCGGGCTGCGGGAGGGGCCTACAATGAGCAGTTCTTC. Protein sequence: CASTSPRAAGGAYNEQFF.

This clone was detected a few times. The DNA of the CDR3 is TGTGCCAGCAGTTTAAAAGGGGACGAGCAGTACTTC. Amino acids: CASSLKGDEQYF. The chain employs TRBV28 and TRBJ2-7; D possibly corresponds to TRBD1 (5 bases). CDR3 length equals 12 residues. V lost 2 bases to trimming and J lost 5 bases, with 7 bases between them. Germline CDR1 reads MDHEN; CDR2 reads SYDVKM.

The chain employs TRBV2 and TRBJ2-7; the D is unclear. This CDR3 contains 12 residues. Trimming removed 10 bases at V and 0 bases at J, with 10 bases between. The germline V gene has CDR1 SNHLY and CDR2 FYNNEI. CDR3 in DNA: TGTGCCACCTGTTCCCTCTCCTACGAGCAGTACTTC. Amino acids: CATCSLSYEQYF. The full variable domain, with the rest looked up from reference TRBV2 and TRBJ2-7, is EPEVTQTPSHQVTQMGQEVILRCVPISNHLYFYWYRQILGQKVEFLVSFYNNEISEKSEIFDDQFSVERPDGSNFTLKIRSTKLEDSAMYFCATCSLSYEQYFGPGTRLTVT.

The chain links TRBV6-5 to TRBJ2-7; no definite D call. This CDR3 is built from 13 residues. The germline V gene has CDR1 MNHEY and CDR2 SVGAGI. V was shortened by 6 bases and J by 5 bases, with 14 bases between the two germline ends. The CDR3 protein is CASRIPGRDEQYF. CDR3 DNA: TGTGCCAGCAGGATACCTGGCCGGGACGAGCAGTACTTC.

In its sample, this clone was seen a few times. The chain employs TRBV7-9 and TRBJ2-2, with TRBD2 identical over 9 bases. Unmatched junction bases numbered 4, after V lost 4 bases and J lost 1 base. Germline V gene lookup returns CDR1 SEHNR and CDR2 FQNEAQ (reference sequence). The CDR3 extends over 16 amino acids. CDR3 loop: CASSCEAGGNTGELFF. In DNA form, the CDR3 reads TGTGCCAGCAGCTGTGAAGCGGGAGGGAACACCGGGGAGCTGTTTTTT.